The 19 T cell receptor beta chains below all came from one sample that was sequenced in a study of blood T cell repertoires in COVID-19. Assay used: immunoSEQ multiplex PCR; TCRdb lists only in-frame clones, some missing. The sample holds some 100,000 clones, around 88% seen once. Sequenced material: peripheral blood. These receptors all stem from a woman aged 70-85 years with acute or convalescent COVID-19.

The rearrangement uses TRBV7-2 and TRBJ2-1; 8 bases are a match to TRBD2. The CDR3 consists of 14 residues. The ends lost 1 base at V and 9 bases at J; junction bases unmatched: 5. CDR1 is SGHTA and CDR2 is FQGNSA in the germline V gene. The DNA for the CDR3 is TGTGCCAGCAGCTTAGGCGGGGGGAACCGTGAGCAGTTCTTC. Encoded protein: CASSLGGGNREQFF.

This rearrangement joins TRBV24-1 to TRBJ1-5; perhaps TRBD1 as D (5 bases). The germline CDR1 and CDR2 sequences are KGHDR and SFDVKD. The CDR3 has 16 amino acids. V was trimmed by 3 bases and J by 3 bases, leaving 14 bases between them. This chain's CDR3 is CATSDPGRGDNQPQHF. DNA for the CDR3: TGTGCCACCAGTGATCCGGGGCGGGGGGACAATCAGCCCCAGCATTTT.

This clone occurred a few times. The J gene is TRBJ2-7, the V gene TRBV25-1, with 8 positions matching TRBD1. The CDR3 has 14 amino acids. V gave up 7 bases and J gave up 5 bases; unmatched junction bases: 10. The germline gives CDR1 MGHDK, CDR2 SYGVNS. The CDR3 loop reads CASTSETGDHEQYF. The CDR3 nucleotides are TGTGCCAGCACTTCTGAGACAGGGGACCACGAGCAGTACTTC.

V gene TRBV19 combines with J gene TRBJ2-7, with a tentative D call TRBD2 (5 bases). Deletions cut 5 bases from V and 5 bases from J, with 10 bases between. Germline values: CDR1 LNHDA, CDR2 SQIVND (reference sequence). The CDR3 has 12 amino acids. The CDR3 nucleotides are TGTGCCAGTAGTGGGAACGGGGACGAGCAGTACTTC. Amino acids: CASSGNGDEQYF.

The V gene is TRBV12-2, the J gene TRBJ2-7; the D call in the table, TRBD2, was not verified against the DNA. TRBV12-2 represents a pseudogene. The CDR3 totals 15 residues. The CDR3 nucleotides read TGTGCAAGTCCGCTTAGCTTGGCGGGGCCCTACGAGCAGTACTTC. It translates to CASPLSLAGPYEQYF.

The rearrangement joins TRBV10-3 to TRBJ2-7; D is perhaps TRBD2 (5 bases). CDR1 is ENHRY, CDR2 SYGVKD, per germline. This CDR3 contains 12 residues. The V end lost 6 bases, the J end lost 3 bases, and 9 bases lay between the germline ends. As DNA, the CDR3 is TGTGCCATCAGGGCTGGGAGCTACGAGCAGTACTTC. Translating it yields CAIRAGSYEQYF.

The chain is built from TRBV5-8 and TRBJ2-3; TRBD2 is a possible D gene (6 bases). This CDR3 is 16 amino acids long. Germline V lookup: CDR1 SGHTS, CDR2 YDEGEE. Trimming took off 4 bases at V and 0 bases at J, with 15 bases between the two ends. CDR3 sequence: CASSPTRDSSTDTQYF. CDR3 DNA: TGTGCCAGCAGCCCTACCAGGGACTCTAGCACAGATACGCAGTATTTT.

The rearrangement uses TRBV20-1 and TRBJ1-5; 7 bases are a match to TRBD1. CDR1 is DFQATT, CDR2 SNEGSKA, per germline (reference sequence). The CDR3 length is 14 residues. Germline trimming cut 3 bases from V and 9 bases from J; bases unmatched to any gene: 11. The CDR3 spells CSASPGQAFRPQHF. CDR3 DNA: TGCAGTGCTAGTCCTGGACAGGCCTTCCGGCCCCAGCATTTT.

The chain is built from TRBV2 and TRBJ2-1; D is perhaps TRBD2 (7 bases). The CDR3 consists of 15 residues. Looked up from germline, CDR1 is SNHLY and CDR2 is FYNNEI. With 2 bases removed from V and 1 base from J, the gap between germline ends came to 9 bases. The CDR3 spells CASSERGGSYNEQFF. DNA for the CDR3: TGTGCCAGCAGTGAAAGGGGGGGGTCCTACAATGAGCAGTTCTTC.

This sequence joins TRBV5-6 and TRBJ1-1, with 9 bases matching TRBD1. The germline gives CDR1 SGHDT, CDR2 YYEEEE. V dropped 1 base and J dropped 3; count of bases not matched to a gene: 10. There are 17 residues in the CDR3. CDR3 nucleotides: TGTGCCAGCAGCTTGCAAGACAGGGGGGGAGAGGACACTGAAGCTTTCTTT. Its protein product is CASSLQDRGGEDTEAFF.

CDR3 bases: TGTGCCAGCAGGTCAGGGAGGAACAATCAGCCCCAGCATTTT. Amino acids: CASRSGRNNQPQHF. The chain uses TRBV7-2 and TRBJ1-5; a possible D gene is TRBD1 (5 bases). CDR3 size: 14 residues. CDR1 is SGHTA, CDR2 FQGNSA, per germline. V lost 6 bases and J 3 bases, leaving 12 bases between the germline ends. The complete variable domain, with remaining parts taken from reference TRBV7-2 and TRBJ1-5, reads GAGVSQSPSNKVTEKGKDVELRCDPISGHTALYWYRQSLGQGLEFLIYFQGNSAPDKSGLPSDRFSAERTGGSVSTLTIQRTQQEDSAVYLCASRSGRNNQPQHFGDGTRLSIL.

The rearrangement uses TRBV5-5 and TRBJ2-7, with 11 positions matching TRBD2. V trimming: 4 bases; J trimming: 6 bases; junction bases outside the gene matches: 15. The CDR3 totals 17 residues. Germline lookup yields CDR1 SGHKS and CDR2 YYEKEE (reference sequence). CDR3 sequence reads: CASSDQGRLAGTGEQYF. The DNA of the CDR3 is TGTGCCAGCAGCGATCAGGGACGACTAGCGGGAACCGGCGAGCAGTACTTC.

This chain links TRBV18 with TRBJ2-1; a possible D gene is TRBD2 (5 bases). CDR1 and CDR2 (germline): KGHSH, LQKENI. The CDR3 extends over 18 amino acids. V shed 5 bases and J shed 0 bases, with 20 bases lying between them. The CDR3 nucleotides read TGTGCCAGCTCAACGCTGACGCCGGACTTAAGCTCCTACAATGAGCAGTTCTTC. It codes for CASSTLTPDLSSYNEQFF.

The chain employs TRBV6-5 and TRBJ2-2, with a tentative D call TRBD1 (6 bases). The germline V gene has CDR1 MNHEY and CDR2 SVGAGI. Deletions cut 2 bases from V and 7 bases from J, with 17 bases between. The CDR3 contains 16 residues. The CDR3, as DNA: TGTGCCAGCAGTTACCTCCTACAGGGCTCGGACGGGGAGCTGTTTTTT. Protein sequence: CASSYLLQGSDGELFF.

This chain uses TRBV3-1 (or the pseudogene TRBV3-2) with TRBJ2-3; 14 nucleotides line up with TRBD2. With 5 bases clipped from V and 4 bases from J, the junction kept 5 bases outside the gene matches. This CDR3 is built from 16 residues. Germline CDR1 LGHDT, CDR2 YNNKEL (reference sequence). The CDR3 here is CASSSRTSGGSDTQYF. CDR3 nucleotides: TGTGCCAGCAGCTCCCGGACTAGCGGGGGGTCAGATACGCAGTATTTT.

This chain connects TRBV27 to TRBJ1-6; D is possibly TRBD1 (6 bases). Trimming stripped 4 bases from V and 0 bases from J, with 13 bases between. CDR1 and CDR2 from the germline V gene are MNHEY and SMNVEV (reference sequence). The CDR3 extends over 17 amino acids. The CDR3 bases are TGTGCCAGCAGTTACCAGGGGACGAGCTCCTATAATTCACCCCTCCACTTT. Its translation is CASSYQGTSSYNSPLHF.

The rearrangement links TRBV19 to TRBJ2-1; 13 bases align to TRBD2. The ends lost 4 bases at V and 9 bases at J; junction bases unmatched: 6. Germline lookup yields CDR1 LNHDA and CDR2 SQIVND (reference sequence). The CDR3 runs to 15 residues. The CDR3 spells CASSTGLAGEAEQFF. CDR3 DNA sequence: TGTGCCAGTAGTACAGGACTAGCGGGAGAGGCTGAGCAGTTCTTC.

This clone showed up just a few times. This sequence joins TRBV27 and TRBJ2-7, with D possibly being TRBD1 (6 bases). Germline V gene lookup returns CDR1 MNHEY and CDR2 SMNVEV (reference sequence). Trimming stripped 5 bases from V and 8 bases from J, with 22 bases between. This CDR3 is built from 15 residues. The CDR3 DNA follows: TGTGCCAGCAGTGTAATCGGACAGACCAACGGGCAGCAGTACTTC. Encoded protein: CASSVIGQTNGQQYF.

The chain is built from TRBV30 and TRBJ1-1, with TRBD1 matching 7 bases. V was clipped by 3 bases and J by 0 bases; unmatched bases: 1. The CDR3 is made up of 13 amino acids. Germline lookup yields CDR1 GTSNPN and CDR2 SVGIG (reference sequence). CDR3 region: CAWRRGLNTEAFF. For the CDR3, the DNA is TGTGCCTGGAGGAGGGGGCTGAACACTGAAGCTTTCTTT.